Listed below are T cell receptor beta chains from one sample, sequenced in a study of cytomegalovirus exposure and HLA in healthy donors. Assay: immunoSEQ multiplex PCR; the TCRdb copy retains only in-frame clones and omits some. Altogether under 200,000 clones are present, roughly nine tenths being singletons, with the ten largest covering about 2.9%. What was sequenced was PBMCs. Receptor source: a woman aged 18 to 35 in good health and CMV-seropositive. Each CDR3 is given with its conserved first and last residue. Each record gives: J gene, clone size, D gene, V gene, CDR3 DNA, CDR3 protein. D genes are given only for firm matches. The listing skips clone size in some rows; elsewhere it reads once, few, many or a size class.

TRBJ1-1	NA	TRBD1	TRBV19	TGTGCCAGTAGTAAAGAGCGTTTAGGACAGGGAAAAACTGAAGCTTTCTTT	CASSKERLGQGKTEAFF
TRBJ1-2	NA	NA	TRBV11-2	TGTGCCAGCAGCCGACTTAGAAGCCTCTATGAAGGCTACACCTTC	CASSRLRSLYEGYTF
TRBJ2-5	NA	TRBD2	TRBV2	TGTGCCAGCAGTGGTGTAGCGGGTGAGACCCAGTACTTC	CASSGVAGETQYF
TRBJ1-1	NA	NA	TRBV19	TGTGCCAGTAGTATTTGGGGGCGCAACACTGAAGCTTTCTTT	CASSIWGRNTEAFF
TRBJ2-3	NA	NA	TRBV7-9	TGTGCCAGCAGCTTAAGGGTTGGGGCGGTCACTAGCACAGATACGCAGTATTTT	CASSLRVGAVTSTDTQYF
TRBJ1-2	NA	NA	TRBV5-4	TGTGCCAGCAGCCCGGACGGGCAGGGAGGTGGCTACACCTTC	CASSPDGQGGGYTF
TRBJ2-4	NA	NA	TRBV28	TGTGCCAGCAGTCAAGTACTAGCCAAAAACATTCAGTACTTC	CASSQVLAKNIQYF
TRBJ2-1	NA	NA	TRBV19	TGTGCCAGTAGTATTCGGGACTCTGCCTACAATGAGCAGTTCTTC	CASSIRDSAYNEQFF
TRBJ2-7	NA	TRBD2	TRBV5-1	TGCGCCAGCAGCATTACTAGCGGGAGTGGGCCCTACGAGCAGTACTTC	CASSITSGSGPYEQYF
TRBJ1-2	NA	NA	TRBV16	TGTGCCAGCAGCCATCGTCAAGCGAACTATGGCTACACCTTC	CASSHRQANYGYTF
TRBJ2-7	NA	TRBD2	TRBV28	TGTGCCAGCAGTAAACCGGGACTAGAGGCCTACGAGCAGTACTTC	CASSKPGLEAYEQYF
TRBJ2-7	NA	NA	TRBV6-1	TGTGCCTGCCCCAAGGGGGTCGGGGCCTACTACGAGCAGTACTTC	CACPKGVGAYYEQYF
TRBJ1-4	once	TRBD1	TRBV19	TGTGCCAGTAGCTTGACAGGGAGGGAAAAACTGTTTTTT	CASSLTGREKLFF
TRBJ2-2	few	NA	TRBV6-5	TGTGCCAGCAGGACAGGAGAGATTGAGACCGGGGAGCTGTTTTTT	CASRTGEIETGELFF
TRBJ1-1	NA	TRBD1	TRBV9	TGTGCCAGCAGCTCCCAGGACAGGGCGAACACTGAAGCTTTCTTT	CASSSQDRANTEAFF
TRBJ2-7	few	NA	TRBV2	TGTGCCAGCAGTGAAACAGGGTTGGGCGAGCAGTACTTC	CASSETGLGEQYF
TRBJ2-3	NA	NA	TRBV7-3	TGTGCCAGCAGCCCACGCCGCGGGACAGCTAGCACAGATACGCAGTATTTT	CASSPRRGTASTDTQYF
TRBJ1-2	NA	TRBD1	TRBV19	TGTGCCAGTAGTATAGTTCAGGGGGACCATGGCTACACCTTC	CASSIVQGDHGYTF
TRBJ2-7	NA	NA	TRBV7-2	TGTGCCAGCAGCTCATCAGGGTTCGAGCAGTACTTC	CASSSSGFEQYF
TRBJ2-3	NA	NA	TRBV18	TGTGCCAGCTCACCCGGACAGGGAGGGAGGGCCGATACGCAGTATTTT	CASSPGQGGRADTQYF
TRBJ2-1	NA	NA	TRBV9	TGTGCCAGCAGCGCCGGAGCGGCGGCCTACAATGAGCAGTTCTTC	CASSAGAAAYNEQFF
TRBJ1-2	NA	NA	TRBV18	TGTGCCAGCTCACCACAACCGAGCTATGGCTACACCTTC	CASSPQPSYGYTF
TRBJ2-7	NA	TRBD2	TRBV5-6	TGTGCCAGCAGCCGGATAGGGACTACGGGTGAGCAGTACTTC	CASSRIGTTGEQYF
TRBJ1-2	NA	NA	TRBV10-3	TGTGCCATCAGTGATCCCCCCCGACAGGATGGCTACACCTTC	CAISDPPRQDGYTF
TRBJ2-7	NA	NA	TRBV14	TGTGCCAGCAGCCAAGATCCTAGCCGCGAGCAGTACTTC	CASSQDPSREQYF
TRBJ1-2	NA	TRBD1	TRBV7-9	TGTGCCAGCAGCTACCCCGGGACAGAAACTAACTATGGCTACACCTTC	CASSYPGTETNYGYTF
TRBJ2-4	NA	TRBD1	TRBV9	TGTGCCAGCAGCGAGGGACAGGACTTAGCCAAAAACATTCAGTACTTC	CASSEGQDLAKNIQYF
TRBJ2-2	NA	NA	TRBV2	TGTGCCACCCATTCTATCCCCAACACCGGGGAGCTGTTTTTT	CATHSIPNTGELFF
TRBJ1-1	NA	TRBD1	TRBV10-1	TGCGCCAGCAGTGAGTCGGGAAAGGGGGCGAGTCCGGACACTGAAGCTTTCTTT	CASSESGKGASPDTEAFF
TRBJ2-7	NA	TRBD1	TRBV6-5	TGTGCCAGCAGTCGGCCGGGACAGGGGGCTTACGAGCAGTACTTC	CASSRPGQGAYEQYF
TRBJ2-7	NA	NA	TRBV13	TGTGCCAGCAGCTCCCACAGGGTATCCTACGAGCAGTACTTC	CASSSHRVSYEQYF
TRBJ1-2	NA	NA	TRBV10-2	TGCGCCAGCAGTGAGTCGTGGCGGGGCTCCGGCTATGGCTACACCTTC	CASSESWRGSGYGYTF
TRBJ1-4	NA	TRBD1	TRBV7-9	TGTGCCAGCAGCCGACAGGGGTTTAATGAAAAACTGTTTTTT	CASSRQGFNEKLFF
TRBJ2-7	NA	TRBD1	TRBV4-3	TGCGCCAGCAGCCACTCCGGGACAGGGTCCTACGAGCAGTACTTC	CASSHSGTGSYEQYF
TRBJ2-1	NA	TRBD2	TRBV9	TGTGCCAGCAGCGCCAGACTAGCGGGGGGAGGGAATGAGCAGTTCTTC	CASSARLAGGGNEQFF
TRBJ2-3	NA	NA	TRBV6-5	TGTGCCAGCAGTTACGATGGCGGTGTGGTTACGCAGTATTTT	CASSYDGGVVTQYF